These 5 T cell receptor beta chains were all obtained from the same sample, sequenced in a study of T cell responses to AZD1222 COVID-19 vaccine. Using immunoSEQ multiplex PCR, the repertoire was profiled, and TCRdb retains in-frame clones only, with some absent. The sample holds about 67,000 clones, roughly 85% seen once. The source material was peripheral blood, sampled 28 days after the second AZD1222 dose. These receptors were obtained from an adult who received the AZD1222 COVID-19 vaccine.

The J gene is TRBJ1-6, the V gene TRBV10-1; D is ambiguous. This CDR3 is 14 amino acids long. From germline, CDR1 is WNHNN and CDR2 SYGVQD (reference sequence). Trimming shortened V by 0 bases and J by 9 bases, and 9 bases separated the two germline ends. CDR3 sequence (DNA): TGCGCCAGCAGTGAGTCTGGGTTCGCTTCACCCCTCCACTTT. It specifies CASSESGFASPLHF.

The chain couples TRBV5-1 to TRBJ2-5; TRBD1 is a possible D gene (6 bases). This CDR3 region has 15 residues. Germline V gene sequence: CDR1 SGHRS, CDR2 YFSETQ. The ends were cut back, 2 bases at V and 2 bases at J, with 13 bases in the middle. The CDR3 region has the DNA TGCGCCAGCAGCTTAAGGACAGACCTTCAAGAGACCCAGTACTTC. Protein: CASSLRTDLQETQYF.

V and J are TRBV7-2 and TRBJ2-7, with D possibly being TRBD1 (5 bases). The ends were cut back, 1 base at V and 5 bases at J, with 18 bases in the middle. CDR1 and CDR2 from the germline V gene are SGHTA and FQGNSA. The CDR3 has 16 residues. The CDR3 loop reads CASSLEWGLYTNEQYF. DNA for the CDR3: TGTGCCAGCAGCTTAGAGTGGGGCCTTTATACGAACGAGCAGTACTTC. The full variable domain, its missing parts supplied by reference TRBV7-2 and TRBJ2-7, is GAGVSQSPSNKVTEKGKDVELRCDPISGHTALYWYRQSLGQGLEFLIYFQGNSAPDKSGLPSDRFSAERTGGSVSTLTIQRTQQEDSAVYLCASSLEWGLYTNEQYFGPGTRLTVT.

The chain recombines TRBV28 with TRBJ1-5, with D hard to call. Germline values: CDR1 MDHEN, CDR2 SYDVKM. V was shortened by 2 bases and J by 5 bases, with 7 bases between the two germline ends. The CDR3 sequence is 13 residues long. The CDR3 DNA follows: TGTGCCAGCAGTTTACGAGGATATCAGCCCCAGCATTTT. Protein product: CASSLRGYQPQHF.

The rearrangement joins TRBV7-2 to TRBJ1-2, with D possibly being TRBD1 (5 bases). CDR1 and CDR2 from the germline V gene are SGHTA and FQGNSA. V was trimmed by 1 base and J by 8 bases, leaving 20 bases between them. The CDR3 runs 16 residues. For the CDR3, the DNA is TGTGCCAGCAGCTTAGGGGTCGGCAGGGAGGGTCTAGGCTACACCTTC. Residues: CASSLGVGREGLGYTF.